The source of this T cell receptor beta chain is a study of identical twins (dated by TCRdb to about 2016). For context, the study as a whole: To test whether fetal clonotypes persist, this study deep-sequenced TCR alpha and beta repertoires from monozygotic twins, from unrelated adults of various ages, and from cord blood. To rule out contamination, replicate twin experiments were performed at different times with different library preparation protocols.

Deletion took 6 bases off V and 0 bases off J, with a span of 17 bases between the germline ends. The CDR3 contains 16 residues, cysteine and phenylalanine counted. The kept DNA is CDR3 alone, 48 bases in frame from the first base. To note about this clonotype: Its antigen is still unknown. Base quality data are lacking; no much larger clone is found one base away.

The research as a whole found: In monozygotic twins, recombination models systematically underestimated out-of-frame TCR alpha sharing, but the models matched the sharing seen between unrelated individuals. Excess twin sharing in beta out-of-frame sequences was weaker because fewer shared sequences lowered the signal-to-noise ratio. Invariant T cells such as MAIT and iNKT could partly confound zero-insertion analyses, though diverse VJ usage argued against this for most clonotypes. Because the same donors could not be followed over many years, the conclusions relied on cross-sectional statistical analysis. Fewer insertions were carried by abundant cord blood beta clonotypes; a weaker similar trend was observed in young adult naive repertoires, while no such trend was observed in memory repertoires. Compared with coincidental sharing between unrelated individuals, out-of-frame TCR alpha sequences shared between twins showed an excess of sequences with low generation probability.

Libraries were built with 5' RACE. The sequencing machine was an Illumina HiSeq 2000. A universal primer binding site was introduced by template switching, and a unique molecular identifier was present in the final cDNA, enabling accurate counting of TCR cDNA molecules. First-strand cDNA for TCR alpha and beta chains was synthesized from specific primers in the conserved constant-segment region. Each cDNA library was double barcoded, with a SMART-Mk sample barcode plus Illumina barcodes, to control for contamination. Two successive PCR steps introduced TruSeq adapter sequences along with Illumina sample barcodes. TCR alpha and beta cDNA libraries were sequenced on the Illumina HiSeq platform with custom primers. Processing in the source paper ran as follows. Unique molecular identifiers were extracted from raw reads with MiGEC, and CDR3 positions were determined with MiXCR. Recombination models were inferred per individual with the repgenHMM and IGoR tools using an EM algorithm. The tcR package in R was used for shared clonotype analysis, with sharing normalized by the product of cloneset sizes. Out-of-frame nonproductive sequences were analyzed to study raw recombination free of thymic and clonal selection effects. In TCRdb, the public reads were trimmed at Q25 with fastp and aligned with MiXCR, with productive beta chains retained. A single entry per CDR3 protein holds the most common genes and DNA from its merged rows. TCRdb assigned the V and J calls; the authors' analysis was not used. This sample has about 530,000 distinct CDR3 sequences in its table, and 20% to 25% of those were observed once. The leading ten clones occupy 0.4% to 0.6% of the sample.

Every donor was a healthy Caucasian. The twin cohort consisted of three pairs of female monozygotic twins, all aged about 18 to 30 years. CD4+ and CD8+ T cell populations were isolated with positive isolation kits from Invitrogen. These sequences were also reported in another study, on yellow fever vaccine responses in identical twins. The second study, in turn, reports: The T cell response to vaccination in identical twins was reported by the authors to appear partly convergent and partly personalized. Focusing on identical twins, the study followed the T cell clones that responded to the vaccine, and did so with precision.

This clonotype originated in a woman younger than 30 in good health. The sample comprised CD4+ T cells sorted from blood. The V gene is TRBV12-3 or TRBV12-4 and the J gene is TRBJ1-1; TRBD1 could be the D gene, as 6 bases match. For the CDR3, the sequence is CASSPLGGQMNTEAFF. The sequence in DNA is TGTGCCAGCAGCCCCCTTGGGGGACAAATGAACACTGAAGCTTTCTTT.